This T cell receptor beta chain was captured by sequencing in a study of long-term antiretroviral therapy in people with HIV. Germline loops: CDR1 SGDLS, CDR2 YYNGEE. The CDR3 has 13 amino acids. Trimming took off 0 bases at V and 10 bases at J, with 11 bases between the two ends. A v3.0 immunoSEQ assay was performed at survey level. Clones were read by immunoSEQ multiplex PCR, and TCRdb kept only the in-frame ones, dropping some. The sample holds just under 30,000 clones; 75% to 90% are singletons and the top ten take about 7%. A remark on this clone: Its antigen is undetermined.

Study conclusions and caveats: Information on adherence to ART, viral resistance or therapy changes was unavailable. Diversity increased after ART yet remained lower than in transplant donor controls.

HIV-positive participants were all treated in the United States. This sequence was found in a man aged 50 to 59 with HIV. The chain combines TRBV9 with TRBJ2-1; D uncertain. The source was unsorted PBMCs, collected approximately 5 years before starting antiretroviral therapy. The CDR3 here is CASSVAGLKEQFF. CDR3 nucleotides: TGTGCCAGCAGCGTAGCAGGTTTAAAGGAGCAGTTCTTC. Using reference TRBV9 and TRBJ2-1 for the parts outside the CDR3, the full variable domain is DSGVTQTPKHLITATGQRVTLRCSPRSGDLSVYWYQQSLDQGLQFLIQYYNGEERAKGNILERFSAQQFPDLHSELNLSSLELGDSALYFCASSVAGLKEQFFGPGTRLTVL.